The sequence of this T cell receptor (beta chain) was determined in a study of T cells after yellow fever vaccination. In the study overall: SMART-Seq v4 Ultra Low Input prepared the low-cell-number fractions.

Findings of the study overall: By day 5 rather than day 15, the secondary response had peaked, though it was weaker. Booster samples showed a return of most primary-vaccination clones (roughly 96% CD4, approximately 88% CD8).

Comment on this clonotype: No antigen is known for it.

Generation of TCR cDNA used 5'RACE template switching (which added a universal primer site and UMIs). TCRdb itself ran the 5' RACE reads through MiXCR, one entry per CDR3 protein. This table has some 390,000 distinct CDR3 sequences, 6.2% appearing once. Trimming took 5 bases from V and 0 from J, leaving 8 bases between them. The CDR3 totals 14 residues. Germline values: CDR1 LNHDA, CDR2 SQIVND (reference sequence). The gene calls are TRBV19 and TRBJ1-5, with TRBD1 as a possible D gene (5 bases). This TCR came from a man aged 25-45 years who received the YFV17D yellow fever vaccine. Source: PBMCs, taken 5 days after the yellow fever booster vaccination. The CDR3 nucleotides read TGTGCCAGTAGTCAGGGATATAGCAATCAGCCCCAGCATTTT. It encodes CASSQGYSNQPQHF.